Listed below are T cell receptor beta chains from one sample, sequenced in a study of cytomegalovirus exposure and HLA in healthy donors. Sequencing was performed with immunoSEQ multiplex PCR; in TCRdb, only in-frame clones are kept and a portion is missing. The repertoire includes 110,000 or so clones, more than 70% of them detected once, and 15% to 20% sits in the top ten. The sample comprised PBMCs. The receptors come from a man aged 50 to 59 in good health and CMV-seropositive. Both conserved end residues are trimmed from each CDR3.

j_call v_call cdr3_aa
TRBJ1-2 TRBV5-1 ASSREGGDYGYT
TRBJ2-3 TRBV11-2 ASSPRTSFTDTQY
TRBJ2-5 TRBV6-5 ASSYAGTAQETQY
TRBJ1-4 TRBV11-3 ASTPGRLRTNEKLF
TRBJ2-2 TRBV7-2 ASSSRTGGRTGELF
TRBJ1-1 TRBV18 ASSPGWDSLTEAF
TRBJ2-7 TRBV9 ASSPGHSYEQY
TRBJ1-2 TRBV19 ASTPDRGYGYT
TRBJ1-6 TRBV15 ATSRGHGLNNSPLH
TRBJ2-7 TRBV21-1 ASSKNLLGLAGSTYEQY
TRBJ1-3 TRBV2 ASSGTTSGNTIY
TRBJ1-1 TRBV5-4 ASSFGGLNTEAF
TRBJ1-1 TRBV7-2 ASILGAGTEAF
TRBJ2-7 TRBV10-1 ASSESRGTELYEQY
TRBJ2-5 TRBV19 ASSPQGVTERQY
TRBJ1-2 TRBV6-5 ASSYSGGSRGYT
TRBJ1-1 TRBV6-5 ASSPWTGPLSEAF
TRBJ1-2 TRBV19 ASSPRAGSYGYT
TRBJ1-5 TRBV27 ASSLGQSNQPQH
TRBJ2-5 TRBV5-6 ASSPGQVTSQETQY
TRBJ2-5 TRBV7-9 ASPEGSGGQETQY
TRBJ2-1 TRBV19 ASSRGTGGSSYNEQF
TRBJ2-7 TRBV28 ASRRQGARSSYEQY
TRBJ2-1 TRBV19 ASSASRALDEQF